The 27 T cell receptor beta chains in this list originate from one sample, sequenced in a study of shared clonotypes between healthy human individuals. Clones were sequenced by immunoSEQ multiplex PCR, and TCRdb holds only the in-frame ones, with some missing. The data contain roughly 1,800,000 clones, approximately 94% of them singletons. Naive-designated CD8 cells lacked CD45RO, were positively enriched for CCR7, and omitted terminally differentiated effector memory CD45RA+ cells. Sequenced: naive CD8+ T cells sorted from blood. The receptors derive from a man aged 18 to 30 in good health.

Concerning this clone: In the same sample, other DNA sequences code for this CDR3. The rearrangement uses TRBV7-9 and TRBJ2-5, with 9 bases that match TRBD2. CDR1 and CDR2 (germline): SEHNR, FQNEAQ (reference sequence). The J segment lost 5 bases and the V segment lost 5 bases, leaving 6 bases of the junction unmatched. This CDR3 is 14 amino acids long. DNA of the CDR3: TGTGCCAGCAGCCGTTTAGCGGGAGAGGAGACCCAGTACTTC. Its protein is CASSRLAGEETQYF. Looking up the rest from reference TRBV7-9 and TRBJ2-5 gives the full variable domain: DTGVSQNPRHKITKRGQNVTFRCDPISEHNRLYWYRQTLGQGPEFLTYFQNEAQLEKSRLLSDRFSAERPKGSFSTLEIQRTEQGDSAMYLCASSRLAGEETQYFGPGTRLLVL.

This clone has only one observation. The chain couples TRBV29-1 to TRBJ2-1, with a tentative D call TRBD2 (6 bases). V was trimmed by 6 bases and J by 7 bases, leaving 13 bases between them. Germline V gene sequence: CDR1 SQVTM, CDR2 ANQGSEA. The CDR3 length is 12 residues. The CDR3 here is CSVQQRGNEQFF. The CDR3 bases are TGCAGCGTACAGCAACGGGGGAATGAGCAGTTCTTC.

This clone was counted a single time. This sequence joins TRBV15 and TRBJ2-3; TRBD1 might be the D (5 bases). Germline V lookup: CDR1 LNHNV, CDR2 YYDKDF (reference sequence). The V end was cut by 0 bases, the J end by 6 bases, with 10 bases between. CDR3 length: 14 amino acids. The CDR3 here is CATSRESGADTQYF. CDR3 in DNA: TGTGCCACCAGCAGAGAATCTGGGGCCGATACGCAGTATTTT. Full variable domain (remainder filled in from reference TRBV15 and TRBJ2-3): DAMVIQNPRYQVTQFGKPVTLSCSQTLNHNVMYWYQQKSSQAPKLLFHYYDKDFNNEADTPDNFQSRRPNTSFCFLDIRSPGLGDTAMYLCATSRESGADTQYFGPGTRLTVL.

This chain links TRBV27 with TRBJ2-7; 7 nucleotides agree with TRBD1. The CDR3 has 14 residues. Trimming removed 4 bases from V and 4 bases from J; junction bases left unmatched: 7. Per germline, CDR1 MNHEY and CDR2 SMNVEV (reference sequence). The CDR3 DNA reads TGTGCCAGCAGTTCGACAGGGATGGTGTACGAGCAGTACTTC. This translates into CASSSTGMVYEQYF.

CDR3 nucleotide sequence: TGTGCCAGCTCACAACAGAAAATGAACACTGAAGCTTTCTTT. Amino acid sequence: CASSQQKMNTEAFF. This chain links TRBV18 with TRBJ1-1; D remains unclear. Trimming cost V 4 bases and J 0 bases, with 9 bases left between them. The CDR3 contains 14 residues. From germline, CDR1 is KGHSH and CDR2 LQKENI. Together with reference TRBV18 and TRBJ1-1, the CDR3 gives the full variable domain: NAGVMQNPRHLVRRRGQEARLRCSPMKGHSHVYWYRQLPEEGLKFMVYLQKENIIDESGMPKERFSAEFPKEGPSILRIQQVVRGDSAAYFCASSQQKMNTEAFFGQGTRLTVV.

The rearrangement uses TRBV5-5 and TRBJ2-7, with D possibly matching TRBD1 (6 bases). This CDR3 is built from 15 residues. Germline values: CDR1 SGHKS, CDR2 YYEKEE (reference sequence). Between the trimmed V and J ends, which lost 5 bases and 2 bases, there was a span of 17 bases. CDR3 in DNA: TGTGCCAGCAGTCCCAGCTGGACAGCCACCTACGAGCAGTACTTC. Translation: CASSPSWTATYEQYF.

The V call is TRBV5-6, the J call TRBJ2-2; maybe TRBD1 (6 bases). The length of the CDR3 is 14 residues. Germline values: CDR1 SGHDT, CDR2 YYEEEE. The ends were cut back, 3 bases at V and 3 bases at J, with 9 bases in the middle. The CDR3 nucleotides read TGTGCCAGCAGCTCGGACAGAGACACCGGGGAGCTGTTTTTT. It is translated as CASSSDRDTGELFF.

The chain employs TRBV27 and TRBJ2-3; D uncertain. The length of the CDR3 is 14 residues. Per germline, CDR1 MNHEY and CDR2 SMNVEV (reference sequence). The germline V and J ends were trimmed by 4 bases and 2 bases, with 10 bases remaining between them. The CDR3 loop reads CASSYLGPTDTQYF. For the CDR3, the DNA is TGTGCCAGCAGTTATTTAGGACCCACAGATACGCAGTATTTT.

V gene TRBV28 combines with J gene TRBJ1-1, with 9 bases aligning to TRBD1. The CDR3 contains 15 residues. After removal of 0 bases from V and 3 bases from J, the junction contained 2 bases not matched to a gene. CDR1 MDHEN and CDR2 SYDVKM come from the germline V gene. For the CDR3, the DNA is TGTGCCAGCAGTTTATGGACAGGGGGGGACACTGAAGCTTTCTTT. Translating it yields CASSLWTGGDTEAFF.

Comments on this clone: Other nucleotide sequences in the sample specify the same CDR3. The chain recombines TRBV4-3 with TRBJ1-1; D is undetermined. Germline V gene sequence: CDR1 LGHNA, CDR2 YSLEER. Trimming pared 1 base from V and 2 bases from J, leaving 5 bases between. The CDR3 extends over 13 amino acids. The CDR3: CASSQVTNTEAFF. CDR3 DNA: TGCGCCAGCAGCCAAGTGACCAACACTGAAGCTTTCTTT.

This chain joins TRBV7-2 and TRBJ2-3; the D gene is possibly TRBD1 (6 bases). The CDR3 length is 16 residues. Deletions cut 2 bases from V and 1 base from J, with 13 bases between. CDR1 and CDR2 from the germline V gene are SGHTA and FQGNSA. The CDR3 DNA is TGTGCCAGCAGCTTAATAGGGTCAGGGGGCACAGATACGCAGTATTTT. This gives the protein CASSLIGSGGTDTQYF.

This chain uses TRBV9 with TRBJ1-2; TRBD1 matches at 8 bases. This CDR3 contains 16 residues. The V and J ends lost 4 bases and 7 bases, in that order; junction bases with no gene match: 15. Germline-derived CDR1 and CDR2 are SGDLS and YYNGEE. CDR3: CASSPGQGPQAAGYTF. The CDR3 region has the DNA TGTGCCAGCAGCCCCGGACAGGGTCCTCAGGCTGCTGGCTACACCTTC. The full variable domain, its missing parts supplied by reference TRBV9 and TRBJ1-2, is DSGVTQTPKHLITATGQRVTLRCSPRSGDLSVYWYQQSLDQGLQFLIQYYNGEERAKGNILERFSAQQFPDLHSELNLSSLELGDSALYFCASSPGQGPQAAGYTFGSGTRLTVV.

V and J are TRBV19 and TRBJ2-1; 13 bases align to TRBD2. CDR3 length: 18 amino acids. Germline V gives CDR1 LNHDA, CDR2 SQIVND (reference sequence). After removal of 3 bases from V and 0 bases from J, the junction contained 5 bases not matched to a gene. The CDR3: CASSIGTSGVSSYNEQFF. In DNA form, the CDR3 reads TGTGCCAGTAGTATTGGGACTAGCGGGGTAAGCTCCTACAATGAGCAGTTCTTC.

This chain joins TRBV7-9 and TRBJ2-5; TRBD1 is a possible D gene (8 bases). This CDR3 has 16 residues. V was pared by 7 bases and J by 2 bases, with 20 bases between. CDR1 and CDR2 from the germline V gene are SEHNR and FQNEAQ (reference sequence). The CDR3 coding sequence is TGTGCCAGCACCCCGCGGACAGGGAGGGGACAAGAGACCCAGTACTTC. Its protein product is CASTPRTGRGQETQYF.

The CDR3 here is CASSPETDTQYF. In DNA form, the CDR3 reads TGTGCCAGCAGCCCCGAGACAGATACGCAGTATTTT. The V call is TRBV7-9, the J call TRBJ2-3; D is uncertain. V was trimmed by 5 bases and J by 3 bases, leaving 6 bases between them. CDR1 is SEHNR, CDR2 FQNEAQ, per germline (reference sequence). This CDR3 comprises 12 residues.

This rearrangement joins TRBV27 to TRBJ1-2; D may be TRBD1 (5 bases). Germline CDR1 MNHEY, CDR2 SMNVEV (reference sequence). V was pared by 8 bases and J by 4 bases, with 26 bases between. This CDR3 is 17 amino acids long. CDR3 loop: CASGLDRSVGAIYGYTF. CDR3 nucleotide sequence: TGTGCCAGCGGCTTAGATCGGTCGGTTGGGGCCATCTATGGCTACACCTTC.

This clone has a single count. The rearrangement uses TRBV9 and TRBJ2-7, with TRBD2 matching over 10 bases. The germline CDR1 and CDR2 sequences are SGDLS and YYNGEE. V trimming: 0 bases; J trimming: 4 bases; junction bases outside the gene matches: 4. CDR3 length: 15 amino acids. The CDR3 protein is CASSVESGRAYEQYF. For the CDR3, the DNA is TGTGCCAGCAGCGTAGAGAGCGGGAGGGCTTACGAGCAGTACTTC.

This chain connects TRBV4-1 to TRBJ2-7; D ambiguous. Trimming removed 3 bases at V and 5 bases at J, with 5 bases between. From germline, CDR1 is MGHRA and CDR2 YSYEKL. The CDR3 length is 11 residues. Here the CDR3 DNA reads TGCGCCAGCAGCCATGGAAACGAGCAGTACTTC. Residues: CASSHGNEQYF.

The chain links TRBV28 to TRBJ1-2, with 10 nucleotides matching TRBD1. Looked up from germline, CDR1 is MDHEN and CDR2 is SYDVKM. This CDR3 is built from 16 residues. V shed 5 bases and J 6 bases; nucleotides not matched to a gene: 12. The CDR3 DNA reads TGTGCCAGCAGTCCTGTTTCAGACGGGACAGGGGATGGCTACACCTTC. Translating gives CASSPVSDGTGDGYTF.

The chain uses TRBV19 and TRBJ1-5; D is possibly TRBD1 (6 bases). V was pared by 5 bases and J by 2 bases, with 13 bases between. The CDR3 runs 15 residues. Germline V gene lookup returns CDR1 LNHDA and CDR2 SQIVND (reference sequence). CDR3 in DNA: TGTGCCAGTAGTCCCAGGGGTGGTGGCAATCAGCCCCAGCATTTT. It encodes CASSPRGGGNQPQHF.

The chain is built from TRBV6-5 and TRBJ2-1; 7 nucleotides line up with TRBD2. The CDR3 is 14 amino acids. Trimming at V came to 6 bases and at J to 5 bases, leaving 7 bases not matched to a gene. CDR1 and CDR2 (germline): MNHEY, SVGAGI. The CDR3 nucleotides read TGTGCCAGCAGCCTGGGACTACCGAACAATGAGCAGTTCTTC. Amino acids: CASSLGLPNNEQFF.

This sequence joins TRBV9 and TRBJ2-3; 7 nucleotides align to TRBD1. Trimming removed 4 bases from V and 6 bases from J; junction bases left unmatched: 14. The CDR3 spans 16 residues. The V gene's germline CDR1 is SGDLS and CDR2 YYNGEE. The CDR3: CASSPGTVHRWDTQYF. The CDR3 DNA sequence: TGTGCCAGCAGCCCCGGGACAGTTCACCGTTGGGATACGCAGTATTTT. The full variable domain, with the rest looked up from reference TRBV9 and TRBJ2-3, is DSGVTQTPKHLITATGQRVTLRCSPRSGDLSVYWYQQSLDQGLQFLIQYYNGEERAKGNILERFSAQQFPDLHSELNLSSLELGDSALYFCASSPGTVHRWDTQYFGPGTRLTVL.

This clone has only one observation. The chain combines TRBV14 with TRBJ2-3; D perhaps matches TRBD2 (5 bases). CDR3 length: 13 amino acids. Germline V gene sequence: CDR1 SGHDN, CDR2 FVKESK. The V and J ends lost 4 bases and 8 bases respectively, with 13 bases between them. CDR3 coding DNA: TGTGCCAGCAGCCTGGAGGACGGTTCTACGCAGTATTTT. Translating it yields CASSLEDGSTQYF.

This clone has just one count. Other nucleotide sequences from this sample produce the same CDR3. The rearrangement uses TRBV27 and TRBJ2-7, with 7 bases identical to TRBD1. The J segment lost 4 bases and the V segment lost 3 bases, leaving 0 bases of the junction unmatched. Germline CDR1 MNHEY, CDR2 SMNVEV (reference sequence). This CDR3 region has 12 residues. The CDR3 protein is CASSFRGYEQYF. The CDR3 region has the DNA TGTGCCAGCAGTTTCAGGGGGTACGAGCAGTACTTC.

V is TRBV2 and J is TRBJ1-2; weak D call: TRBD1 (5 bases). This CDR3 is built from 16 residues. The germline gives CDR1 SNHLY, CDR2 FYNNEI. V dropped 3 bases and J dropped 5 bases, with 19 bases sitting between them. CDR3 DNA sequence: TGTGCCAGCAGTGACCTCCCACAGGAAACTCTTTATGGCTACACCTTC. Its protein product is CASSDLPQETLYGYTF.

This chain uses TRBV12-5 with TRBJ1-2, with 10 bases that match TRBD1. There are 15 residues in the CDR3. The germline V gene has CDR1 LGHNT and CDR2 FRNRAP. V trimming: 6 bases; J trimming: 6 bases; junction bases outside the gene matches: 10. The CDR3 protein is CASGPSGTGDDGYTF. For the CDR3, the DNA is TGTGCTAGTGGACCGAGCGGGACAGGGGACGATGGCTACACCTTC. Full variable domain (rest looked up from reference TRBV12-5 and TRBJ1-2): DARVTQTPRHKVTEMGQEVTMRCQPILGHNTVFWYRQTMMQGLELLAYFRNRAPLDDSGMPKDRFSAEMPDATLATLKIQPSEPRDSAVYFCASGPSGTGDDGYTFGSGTRLTVV.

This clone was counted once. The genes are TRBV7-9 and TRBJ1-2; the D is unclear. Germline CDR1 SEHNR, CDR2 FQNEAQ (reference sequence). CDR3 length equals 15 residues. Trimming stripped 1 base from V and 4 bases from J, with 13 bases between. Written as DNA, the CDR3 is TGTGCCAGCAGCTTAGGTCCGAACGCCGCCTATGGCTACACCTTC. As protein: CASSLGPNAAYGYTF.